These 10 T cell receptor beta chains came from one sample sequenced in a study of siplizumab effects on memory and regulatory T cells. Some clones are missing from TCRdb's copy, which holds only in-frame ones; the method was immunoSEQ multiplex PCR. This repertoire shows 75,000 to 95,000 clones, 85% to 90% found once; its top ten account for over 12%. Sequencing used CD4+ T cells sorted from blood. The receptors here all came from a human donor in good health.

V and J are TRBV7-2 and TRBJ2-3; 8 bases map to TRBD1. V shed 0 bases, J shed 4 bases, and the junction held 6 bases outside the gene matches. The CDR3 totals 16 residues. Germline V gene sequence: CDR1 SGHTA, CDR2 FQGNSA. CDR3 nucleotide sequence: TGTGCCAGCAGCTTAGCAGCGACAGGGGTTTCAGATACGCAGTATTTT. Translating gives CASSLAATGVSDTQYF.

The genes are TRBV4-2 and TRBJ1-2; D unclear. The CDR3 contains 15 residues. Germline loops: CDR1 LGHNA, CDR2 YNFKEQ. The germline V and J ends were trimmed by 5 bases and 3 bases, with 16 bases remaining between them. This CDR3 is CASSTTAVPYYGYTF. The CDR3 coding sequence is TGTGCCAGCAGCACCACAGCAGTTCCATACTATGGCTACACCTTC.

The chain carries TRBV5-1 and TRBJ2-6, with TRBD1 identical over 7 bases. Looked up from germline, CDR1 is SGHRS and CDR2 is YFSETQ. V shed 4 bases and J 2 bases; nucleotides not matched to a gene: 3. This CDR3 is 15 amino acids long. The DNA for the CDR3 is TGCGCCAGCAGCGCAGACAGGGCTGGGGCCAACGTCCTGACTTTC. Protein product: CASSADRAGANVLTF.

V and J are TRBV6-5 and TRBJ2-5, with 8 nucleotides matching TRBD1. The CDR3 spans 15 residues. The V segment lost 0 bases and the J segment 2 bases; nucleotides outside the gene matches: 2. The germline V gene has CDR1 MNHEY and CDR2 SVGAGI. The CDR3 loop is CASSYSNRGQETQYF. In DNA, the CDR3 is TGTGCCAGCAGTTACTCAAACAGGGGGCAAGAGACCCAGTACTTC.

V usage is TRBV6-1 and J usage is TRBJ2-7, with no clear D. The CDR3 is 15 amino acids. Trimming left V 6 bases short and J 0 bases short, with 15 bases between. The germline V gene encodes CDR1 MNHNS and CDR2 SASEGT. The CDR3 spells CASSPPRTSSYEQYF. CDR3 sequence (DNA): TGTGCCAGCAGCCCCCCGAGGACGAGCTCCTACGAGCAGTACTTC.

This chain uses TRBV9 with TRBJ2-5, with TRBD1 matching 7 bases. The J call may be incorrect, as the DNA end agrees better with TRBJ2-7. Germline CDR1 and CDR2: SGDLS and YYNGEE. This CDR3 is built from 14 residues. The CDR3, as DNA: TGTGCCAGCAGCGAGGGACAGAGCTCCTACGAGCAGTACTTC. This encodes CASSEGQSSYEQYF.

The rearrangement links TRBV5-4 to TRBJ2-7, with 9 nucleotides matching TRBD1. The J segment lost 2 bases and the V segment lost 4 bases, leaving 7 bases of the junction unmatched. The CDR3 is 15 residues long. Germline V gene data show CDR1 as SGHNT and CDR2 as YYREEE (reference sequence). The CDR3 coding sequence is TGTGCCAGCAGCCTGGACAGGGGTAGCGCCTACGAGCAGTACTTC. Protein sequence: CASSLDRGSAYEQYF.

This clone is a singleton in its sample. The chain joins TRBV7-2 to TRBJ2-5, with 7 positions matching TRBD1. Germline CDR1 and CDR2: SGHTA and FQGNSA. This CDR3 spans 15 amino acids. J gave up 5 bases and V 5 bases, and 11 bases lay outside the gene matches. This CDR3 reads CASSPWTGGTETQYF. The CDR3 DNA reads TGTGCCAGCAGCCCTTGGACAGGCGGCACGGAGACCCAGTACTTC.

This chain's CDR3 is CASSPAYEQYF. The CDR3 DNA is TGTGCCAGCAGCCCGGCCTACGAGCAGTACTTC. The V call is TRBV7-9, the J call TRBJ2-5; D gene uncertain. The J call could be wrong; TRBJ2-7 is a better fit for the DNA end. The germline V gene has CDR1 SEHNR and CDR2 FQNEAQ (reference sequence). CDR3 length: 11 amino acids.

The chain has TRBV18 and TRBJ2-2, with D perhaps matching TRBD1 (5 bases). The germline gives CDR1 KGHSH, CDR2 LQKENI. The CDR3 has 13 amino acids. V was cut by 0 bases and J by 6 bases, with 5 bases left in between. In nucleotides, the CDR3 is TGTGCCAGCTCACCACCGGGGCCCGGGGAGCTGTTTTTT. This codes for CASSPPGPGELFF.